This T cell receptor (beta chain) comes out of a study of blood T cell repertoires in COVID-19. About the study: Some COVID-19 samples were acute and others convalescent; all came from the United States, Italy and Spain. T cells, B-cell-depleted T cells, or PBMCs supplied cDNA or gDNA.

CDR1 is KGHSH, CDR2 LQKENI, per germline. This CDR3 is 14 amino acids long. V was shortened by 2 bases and J by 6 bases, with 13 bases between the two germline ends. Patients of the Seattle cohort, enrolled during active infection, were followed longitudinally. Methods used by the authors: The assay estimated nucleated cells by amplifying reference gene primers. Generated by immunoSEQ multiplex PCR, the TCRdb table keeps only in-frame clones and is missing some. D and trimming come from the DNA, and the V and J calls and clone size come from that table. The table has roughly 180,000 clones, 85% to 95% seen once.

The receptor was derived from a man between 25 and 39 years old with COVID-19, enrolled during active disease. The sequencing sample was made of peripheral blood. This chain uses TRBV18 with TRBJ1-1; possibly TRBD1 for D (5 bases). CDR3 nucleotides: TGTGCCAGCTCACCAGGGGACTATGGCTCTGAAGCTTTCTTT. It yields the protein CASSPGDYGSEAFF.